Each of the 10 T cell receptor beta chains below was sequenced from the same sample in a study of regulatory T cells in long-lasting Graves disease. Stated time point: newly diagnosed GD, antithyroid drugs for less than 3 months. RNA isolated from PBMCs was used to make the TCR library. Construction of the TCR beta libraries employed iRepertoire HTBI primers in conjunction with Arm-PCR of CDR3 regions. TCRdb called the multiplex PCR reads again in MiXCR, with one record for every CDR3 protein. The table has a few hundred thousand distinct CDR3 sequences, roughly a fifth seen once. The source material was peripheral blood mononuclear cells (PBMCs), sampled at new diagnosis, from a patient treated with antithyroid drugs. The receptors derive from a female donor with Graves disease.

Ten or more counts support this clonotype. The V gene is TRBV6-1, the J gene TRBJ1-1, with D uncertain. The CDR3 is 15 residues long. Germline V lookup: CDR1 MNHNS, CDR2 SASEGT. Trimming took off 8 bases at V and 6 bases at J, with 22 bases between the two ends. In nucleotides, the CDR3 is TGTGCCAGCCTCGCCAGAGAGGGCGGGATCCCTGAAGCTTTCTTT. Its translation is CASLAREGGIPEAFF.

The rearrangement links TRBV6-2 or TRBV6-3 to TRBJ2-6, with D perhaps matching TRBD2 (6 bases). Deletions cut 2 bases from V and 0 bases from J, with 11 bases between. Germline V gene lookup returns CDR1 MNHEY and CDR2 SVGEGT. The CDR3 sequence is 17 residues long. The CDR3 protein is CASSYPGERSGANVLTF. DNA for the CDR3: TGTGCCAGCAGTTACCCGGGAGAACGCTCTGGGGCCAACGTCCTGACTTTC.

This clonotype occurred many times. This chain joins TRBV2 and TRBJ2-2; 7 nucleotides align to TRBD2. V lost 1 base to trimming and J lost 3 bases; unmatched junction nucleotides: 5. Germline CDR1 and CDR2: SNHLY and FYNNEI. The CDR3 has 16 residues. CDR3 sequence reads: CASSEGLGRDTGELFF. The CDR3 DNA reads as TGTGCCAGCAGTGAAGGTTTGGGGAGGGACACCGGGGAGCTGTTTTTT.

This clonotype was counted at least ten times. The CDR3 coding sequence is TGTGCCAGCAGTTACCAGATGGGCTGGAATAATTCACCCCTCCACTTT. The encoded protein is CASSYQMGWNNSPLHF. The chain uses TRBV6-2 or TRBV6-3 and TRBJ1-6; D not certain. Germline loops: CDR1 MNHEY, CDR2 SVGEGT. Trimming took 2 bases from V and 5 from J, leaving 13 bases between them. The CDR3 loop spans 16 amino acids.

This clonotype was counted at least ten times. The V call is TRBV6-1, the J call TRBJ1-2, with D possibly matching TRBD1 (6 bases). The V and J ends lost 6 bases and 4 bases respectively, with 18 bases between them. Germline assignment: CDR1 MNHNS and CDR2 SASEGT. The CDR3 consists of 15 residues. CDR3 region: CASRTTWTEAYGYTF. As DNA, the CDR3 is TGTGCCAGCAGAACTACTTGGACAGAAGCCTATGGCTACACCTTC.

This clonotype showed up many times. The gene calls are TRBV28 and TRBJ2-1; 8 bases are a match to TRBD2. The junction had 8 bases not matched to a gene; V was cut back by 3 bases and J by 10 bases. This CDR3 spans 14 amino acids. Germline CDR1 MDHEN, CDR2 SYDVKM. CDR3 nucleotides: TGTGCCAGCAGTTTGACGGGGGGGCCAGGGGAGCAGTTCTTC. Amino acids: CASSLTGGPGEQFF.

This clonotype was seen a handful of times. The gene calls are TRBV29-1 and TRBJ1-4; D gene unclear. There are 16 residues in the CDR3. V was cut by 1 base and J by 1 base, with 13 bases left in between. CDR1 is SQVTM and CDR2 is ANQGSEA in the germline V gene. CDR3: CSVEGLLGRTNEKLFF. The CDR3 nucleotides are TGCAGCGTTGAAGGTTTGTTAGGGAGAACTAATGAAAAACTGTTTTTT.

V and J are TRBV7-2 and TRBJ2-1; TRBD1 agrees at 7 bases. With V trimmed by 0 bases and J by 4 bases, 3 bases remained unmatched. Germline CDR1 is SGHTA and CDR2 is FQGNSA. The CDR3 is 15 amino acids. CDR3 sequence (DNA): TGTGCCAGCAGCTTAGCCGGGACAGATTACAATGAGCAGTTCTTC. Translation: CASSLAGTDYNEQFF.

This clonotype has a single count. The V gene is TRBV19, the J gene TRBJ2-1; 8 bases line up with TRBD1. The ends lost 7 bases at V and 0 bases at J; junction bases unmatched: 8. CDR3 length: 16 residues. CDR1 is LNHDA and CDR2 is SQIVND in the germline V gene (reference sequence). The CDR3 DNA reads as TGTGCCAGTACTACTCGACAGGGGACCTCCTACAATGAGCAGTTCTTC. As protein: CASTTRQGTSYNEQFF.

The chain is built from TRBV19 and TRBJ1-2; D not certain. V was shortened by 1 base and J by 1 base, with 7 bases between the two germline ends. The CDR3 sequence is 14 residues long. Germline V lookup: CDR1 LNHDA, CDR2 SQIVND (reference sequence). CDR3 region: CASSIVGYNYGYTF. In DNA, the CDR3 is TGTGCCAGTAGTATAGTTGGTTATAACTATGGCTACACCTTC. The full variable domain, rest sourced from reference TRBV19 and TRBJ1-2, is DGGITQSPKYLFRKEGQNVTLSCEQNLNHDAMYWYRQDPGQGLRLIYYSQIVNDFQKGDIAEGYSVSREKKESFPLTVTSAQKNPTAFYLCASSIVGYNYGYTFGSGTRLTVV.